This T cell receptor beta chain was documented in a study of metastatic and nonmetastatic thyroid tumors. Whole-study context: Repertoires from blood and tumor or nodule tissue of malignant and benign thyroid patients were compared.

In its sample, this clone was seen many times. Its matching antigen is unknown. Per the germline V gene, CDR1 is LGHNA and CDR2 is YNFKEQ. The CDR3 is 16 amino acids. V shed 0 bases and J shed 0 bases, with 9 bases lying between them. Findings and limits, study-wide: As reported, TCR beta diversity in blood and tumor was significantly higher in malignant thyroid tumors than in benign nodules.

With MiXCR, TCRdb called clones anew from the PCR reads. The sample lists about 17,000 clones; about 26% were seen once. Thyroid surgery was performed in patients who had received no treatment beforehand. The chain employs TRBV4-2 and TRBJ1-3; D is possibly TRBD1 (5 bases). The TCR originated in a female donor with papillary thyroid cancer or a benign thyroid nodule (not recorded which). Some clones in this sample may be carry-over from other donors' samples. The material sequenced was tumor tissue. CDR3 region: CASSQEGTVSGNTIYF. The CDR3 DNA sequence: TGTGCCAGCAGCCAAGAAGGGACCGTCTCTGGAAACACCATATATTTT.